This T cell receptor beta chain was recorded in a study of blood T cell repertoires in COVID-19. Study-level background: PBMCs, B-cell-depleted T cells, or T cells provided the cDNA or gDNA that made up the material.

TCRdb's copy holds only in-frame clones and misses some; the assay was immunoSEQ multiplex PCR. The table has about 230,000 clones, about nine tenths seen once. Cohorts were based on clinical histories the participants reported. Trimming removed 2 bases at V and 1 base at J, with 8 bases between. Germline CDR1 SGHTS, CDR2 YDEGEE. The CDR3 loop spans 14 amino acids. The material sequenced was PBMCs or T cells enriched from blood (not recorded which). This TCR came from a man aged 18 to 35 who had recovered from COVID-19. The chain joins TRBV5-8 to TRBJ2-3; possibly TRBD2 for D (6 bases). In DNA form, the CDR3 reads TGTGCCAGCAGCTTAGCTAGCGGCACAGATACGCAGTATTTT. It specifies CASSLASGTDTQYF. Variable domain in full (rest from reference TRBV5-8 and TRBJ2-3): EAGVTQSPTHLIKTRGQQATLRCSPISGHTSVYWYQQALGLGLQFLLWYDEGEERNRGNFPPRFSGRQFPNYSSELNVNALELEDSALYLCASSLASGTDTQYFGPGTRLTVL.